Listed here are 17 T cell receptor beta chains from one sample, sequenced in a study of cytomegalovirus exposure and HLA in healthy donors. Vbeta (60) and Jbeta (13) primers were used in the PCR. Sequencing used immunoSEQ multiplex PCR; TCRdb keeps in-frame clones, though not all of them. The table has roughly 100,000 clones, less than 10% seen once. The specimen was PBMCs. Receptors originate from a man between 50 and 59 years old in good health and CMV-seropositive.

J is TRBJ2-1 and V is TRBV10-1; 9 bases line up with TRBD2. V shed 4 bases and J 6 bases; nucleotides not matched to a gene: 7. Germline assignment: CDR1 WNHNN and CDR2 SYGVQD (reference sequence). The CDR3 is 15 amino acids. In DNA, the CDR3 is TGCGCCAGCAGTGTCCGGCTAGCGGGGATCAATGAGCAGTTCTTC. Translating gives CASSVRLAGINEQFF.

In this sample, this clone turned up a few times. The J gene is TRBJ2-7, the V gene TRBV7-9, with 9 positions matching TRBD1. The CDR3 is made up of 13 amino acids. Germline trimming cut 8 bases from V and 3 bases from J; bases unmatched to any gene: 5. From germline, CDR1 is SEHNR and CDR2 FQNEAQ (reference sequence). In DNA form, the CDR3 reads TGTGCCAGCGCTGGGACAGGGAGCTACGAGCAGTACTTC. It codes for CASAGTGSYEQYF.

The rearrangement uses TRBV28 and TRBJ2-7, with 9 nucleotides matching TRBD1. The CDR3 extends over 14 amino acids. Germline CDR1 is MDHEN and CDR2 is SYDVKM. With V trimmed by 7 bases and J by 4 bases, 8 bases remained unmatched. The CDR3: CASTSGTGRYEQYF. CDR3 DNA sequence: TGTGCCAGCACCTCGGGGACAGGGAGGTACGAGCAGTACTTC.

This clone was counted only a few times. The DNA for the CDR3 is TGTGCCAGCAGCATGGGGAGGGCCATGGAGCAGTACTTC. It translates to CASSMGRAMEQYF. The V and J genes are TRBV6-5 and TRBJ2-7, with TRBD2 identical over 7 bases. The J segment lost 7 bases and the V segment lost 6 bases, leaving 9 bases of the junction unmatched. The CDR3 consists of 13 residues. Germline V lookup: CDR1 MNHEY, CDR2 SVGAGI.

The rearrangement links TRBV28 to TRBJ1-4, with D possibly TRBD1 on 5 matching bases. Between the trimmed V and J ends, which lost 5 bases and 8 bases, there was a span of 18 bases. Germline values: CDR1 MDHEN, CDR2 SYDVKM. This CDR3 spans 15 amino acids. The CDR3: CASSPPGGGREKLFF. The CDR3 DNA follows: TGTGCCAGCAGTCCCCCCGGGGGGGGACGGGAAAAACTGTTTTTT.

The V and J genes are TRBV28 and TRBJ1-1; maybe TRBD1 (5 bases). The CDR3 is 17 amino acids. CDR1 and CDR2 (germline): MDHEN, SYDVKM. V lost 5 bases and J lost 0, with 19 bases in between. The CDR3 region has the DNA TGTGCCAGCAGTCAGACAGCTATGAGTATCATGAACACTGAAGCTTTCTTT. Translation gives CASSQTAMSIMNTEAFF.

There are a few counts of this clone. This rearrangement joins TRBV28 to TRBJ1-1; 7 bases line up with TRBD1. The CDR3 has 15 amino acids. CDR1 and CDR2 (germline): MDHEN, SYDVKM. Trimming took 6 bases from V and 3 from J; bases not matched to a gene: 10. The CDR3 DNA reads TGTGCCAGCAGGACTAGACAGGGCGGAGACACTGAAGCTTTCTTT. Protein sequence: CASRTRQGGDTEAFF. Looking up the rest from reference TRBV28 and TRBJ1-1 gives the full variable domain: DVKVTQSSRYLVKRTGEKVFLECVQDMDHENMFWYRQDPGLGLRLIYFSYDVKMKEKGDIPEGYSVSREKKERFSLILESASTNQTSMYLCASRTRQGGDTEAFFGQGTRLTVV.

This chain links TRBV2 with TRBJ1-3; D remains unclear. Germline V lookup: CDR1 SNHLY, CDR2 FYNNEI. Trimming stripped 4 bases from V and 0 bases from J, with 10 bases between. The CDR3 consists of 15 residues. The CDR3 region is CASSVRGFSGNTIYF. As DNA, the CDR3 is TGTGCCAGCAGTGTAAGAGGGTTCTCTGGAAACACCATATATTTT. The full variable domain, completed using reference TRBV2 and TRBJ1-3, is EPEVTQTPSHQVTQMGQEVILRCVPISNHLYFYWYRQILGQKVEFLVSFYNNEISEKSEIFDDQFSVERPDGSNFTLKIRSTKLEDSAMYFCASSVRGFSGNTIYFGEGSWLTVV.

This clone was seen a few times. The chain combines TRBV28 with TRBJ1-5; no clear D. The CDR3 is 13 amino acids. V was pared by 4 bases and J by 3 bases, with 7 bases between. Per germline, CDR1 MDHEN and CDR2 SYDVKM. The CDR3 nucleotides are TGTGCCAGCAGTTCGGGATTCAATCAGCCCCAGCATTTT. It encodes CASSSGFNQPQHF.

V is TRBV11-2 and J is TRBJ2-7; the match to TRBD1 covers 12 bases. Trimming removed 4 bases from V and 3 bases from J; junction bases left unmatched: 7. The germline gives CDR1 SGHAT, CDR2 FQNNGV. There are 16 residues in the CDR3. The CDR3 DNA follows: TGTGCCAGCAGCTCACCGGGACAGGGGGCCATCTACGAGCAGTACTTC. This codes for CASSSPGQGAIYEQYF.

Note on this clone: Within the sample, other DNA sequences also encode this same CDR3. The chain carries TRBV25-1 and TRBJ1-2, with D perhaps matching TRBD1 (5 bases). Germline values: CDR1 MGHDK, CDR2 SYGVNS. CDR3 length equals 15 residues. V shed 2 bases and J shed 7 bases, with 17 bases lying between them. The CDR3 protein is CASSEGGVGLFGYTF. The CDR3 nucleotides are TGTGCCAGCAGTGAAGGAGGGGTAGGTCTTTTTGGCTACACCTTC.

This clone was counted between two and nine times. The V gene is TRBV7-3, the J gene TRBJ1-1; 9 bases are shared with TRBD1. After removal of 5 bases from V and 4 bases from J, the junction contained 11 bases not matched to a gene. Germline values: CDR1 SGHTA, CDR2 FQGTGA. This CDR3 comprises 16 residues. In DNA form, the CDR3 reads TGTGCCAGCAGCCTACGGGGACAGGGAGGGGGCACTGAAGCTTTCTTT. Its translation is CASSLRGQGGGTEAFF. Full variable domain (rest looked up from reference TRBV7-3 and TRBJ1-1): GAGVSQTPSNKVTEKGKYVELRCDPISGHTALYWYRQSLGQGPEFLIYFQGTGAADDSGLPNDRFFAVRPEGSVSTLKIQRTERGDSAVYLCASSLRGQGGGTEAFFGQGTRLTVV.

This clone was counted only a few times. V and J are TRBV6-5 and TRBJ1-2, with D maybe TRBD1 (5 bases). Trimming pared 8 bases from V and 7 bases from J, leaving 14 bases between. CDR1 is MNHEY, CDR2 SVGAGI, per germline. The CDR3 extends over 12 amino acids. The CDR3 loop reads CASLGEGGGYTF. CDR3 in DNA: TGTGCCAGCTTAGGGGAGGGCGGTGGCTACACCTTC.

A remark on this clone: At the DNA level, this CDR3 is encoded by other sequences in the same sample as well. This chain joins TRBV7-9 and TRBJ1-4, with 9 bases matching TRBD1. Germline loops: CDR1 SEHNR, CDR2 FQNEAQ (reference sequence). V trimming: 6 bases; J trimming: 5 bases; junction bases outside the gene matches: 7. The CDR3 loop spans 15 amino acids. CDR3 bases: TGTGCCAGCAGACCCGGGACAGGGCGGAATGAAAAACTGTTTTTT. Residues: CASRPGTGRNEKLFF.

This chain joins TRBV7-9 and TRBJ2-7; 7 nucleotides match TRBD1. Germline-derived CDR1 and CDR2 are SEHNR and FQNEAQ (reference sequence). The CDR3 extends over 14 amino acids. The V segment lost 3 bases and the J segment 6 bases; nucleotides outside the gene matches: 8. CDR3 DNA: TGTGCCAGCAGCTTCCCGCAGGGGGTCGGCGAGCAGTACTTC. Its translation: CASSFPQGVGEQYF.

This clone was picked up a small number of times. This chain connects TRBV7-2 to TRBJ2-2, with a possible D match to TRBD2 (5 bases). The germline V gene has CDR1 SGHTA and CDR2 FQGNSA. V was shortened by 0 bases and J by 1 base, with 9 bases between the two germline ends. This CDR3 is 16 amino acids long. CDR3 in amino acids: CASSLAAGVNTGELFF. The CDR3 DNA reads as TGTGCCAGCAGCTTAGCGGCCGGGGTGAACACCGGGGAGCTGTTTTTT.

CDR3 sequence (DNA): TGTGCCAGCAGCTTGGTAGACAGGGTATACGGCTACACCTTC. This gives the protein CASSLVDRVYGYTF. The chain carries TRBV5-6 and TRBJ1-2; 7 bases match TRBD1. This CDR3 has 14 amino acids. V lost 0 bases to trimming and J lost 8 bases; unmatched junction nucleotides: 7. Germline CDR1 is SGHDT and CDR2 is YYEEEE.